Ten or more counts support the clone carrying this T cell receptor beta chain. The data stem from a study of T cells after posttransplantation cyclophosphamide. Profiling relied on immunoSEQ multiplex PCR, and the TCRdb table lists in-frame clones only, not all of them. The table lists about 7,900 clones, with no singletons. Busulfan-fludarabine conditioning, marrow transplant, and cyclophosphamide on days +3 and +4 were administered. CDR3 size: 18 residues. Germline assignment: CDR1 SGHAT and CDR2 FQNNGV. With V trimmed by 1 base and J by 2 bases, 9 bases remained unmatched. The receptor was derived from a male patient between 25 and 39 years old who received an allogeneic stem cell transplant from an unrelated donor, was CMV-positive, and had acute and chronic GVHD. The graft donor may have given rise to some T cells. Source: PBMCs, taken after an allogeneic stem cell transplant with post-transplant cyclophosphamide. The chain recombines TRBV11-2 with TRBJ2-7; 12 nucleotides line up with TRBD2. CDR3 coding DNA: TGTGCCAGCAGCTTAGTTGCACTAGCGGGGGGACTCCCCTACGAGCAGTACTTC. It translates to CASSLVALAGGLPYEQYF.